The clone carrying this T cell receptor (beta chain) came up once. A far larger clone is one nucleotide away, so this likely arose from a read error. Time point here: newly diagnosed GD, antithyroid drugs for less than 3 months. TCR sequences were obtained from RNA taken from PBMCs. Relying on iRepertoire HTBI primers and Arm-PCR of CDR3 regions, the team built TCR beta libraries. TCRdb processed the multiplex PCR reads anew with MiXCR; each CDR3 protein has one entry. The table lists hundreds of thousands of distinct CDR3 sequences, around 15% of them singletons. These data are taken from a study of regulatory T cells in long-lasting Graves disease. The V end lost 5 bases, the J end lost 4 bases, and 10 bases lay between the germline ends. CDR1 and CDR2 (germline): SGHAT, FQNNGV. The CDR3 is 13 residues long. This sample also belongs to another study, concerning T cells in Graves' hyperthyroidism and ophthalmopathy. This second report adds: Those patients with uncontrolled infection, other autoimmune disease, pregnancy or lactation were excluded.

This rearrangement joins TRBV11-2 to TRBJ2-3, with D uncertain. The sequencing here drew on peripheral blood mononuclear cells (PBMCs), taken at new diagnosis, from a patient treated with antithyroid drugs. The sequence was obtained from a woman younger than 45 with Graves disease. CDR3 protein: CASSLGPPDTQYF. CDR3 DNA sequence: TGTGCCAGCAGCCTCGGTCCGCCAGATACGCAGTATTTT.